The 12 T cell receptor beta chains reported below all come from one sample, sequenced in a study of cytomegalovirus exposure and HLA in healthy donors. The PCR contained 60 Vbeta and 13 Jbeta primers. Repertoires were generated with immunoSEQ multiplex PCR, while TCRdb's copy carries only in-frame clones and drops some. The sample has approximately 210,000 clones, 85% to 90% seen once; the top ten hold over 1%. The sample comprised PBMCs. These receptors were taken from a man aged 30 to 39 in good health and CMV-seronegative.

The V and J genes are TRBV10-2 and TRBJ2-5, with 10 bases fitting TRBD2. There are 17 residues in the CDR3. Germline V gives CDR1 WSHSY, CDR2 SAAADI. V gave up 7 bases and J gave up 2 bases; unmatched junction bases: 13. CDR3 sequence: CASTPSPGLAQQETQYF. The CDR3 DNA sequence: TGCGCCAGCACCCCCTCCCCGGGACTAGCGCAACAAGAGACCCAGTACTTC.

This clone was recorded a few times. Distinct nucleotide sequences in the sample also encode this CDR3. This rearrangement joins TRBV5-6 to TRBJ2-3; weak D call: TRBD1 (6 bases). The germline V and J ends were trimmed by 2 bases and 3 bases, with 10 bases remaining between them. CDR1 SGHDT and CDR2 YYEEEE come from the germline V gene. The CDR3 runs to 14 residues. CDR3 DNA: TGTGCCAGCAGCTTCGGCCAGGGGACAGATACGCAGTATTTT. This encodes CASSFGQGTDTQYF.

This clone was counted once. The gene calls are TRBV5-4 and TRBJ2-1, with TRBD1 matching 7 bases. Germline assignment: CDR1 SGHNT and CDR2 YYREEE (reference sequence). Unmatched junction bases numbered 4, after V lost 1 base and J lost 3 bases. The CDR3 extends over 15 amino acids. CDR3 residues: CASSLMTGRYNEQFF. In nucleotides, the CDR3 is TGTGCCAGCAGCTTGATGACAGGGCGCTACAATGAGCAGTTCTTC.

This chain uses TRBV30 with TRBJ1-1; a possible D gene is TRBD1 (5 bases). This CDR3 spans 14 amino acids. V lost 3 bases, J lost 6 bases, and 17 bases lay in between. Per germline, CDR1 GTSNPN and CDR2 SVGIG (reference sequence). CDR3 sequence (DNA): TGTGCCTGGAGCCCACCCCTGACAGCTTCTGAAGCTTTCTTT. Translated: CAWSPPLTASEAFF.

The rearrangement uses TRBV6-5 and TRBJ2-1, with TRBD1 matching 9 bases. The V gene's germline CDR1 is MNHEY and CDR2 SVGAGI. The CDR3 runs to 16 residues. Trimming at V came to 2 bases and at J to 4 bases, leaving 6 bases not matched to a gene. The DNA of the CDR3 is TGTGCCAGCAGTTACCCCCCAGGGACAGGGTACAATGAGCAGTTCTTC. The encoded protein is CASSYPPGTGYNEQFF.

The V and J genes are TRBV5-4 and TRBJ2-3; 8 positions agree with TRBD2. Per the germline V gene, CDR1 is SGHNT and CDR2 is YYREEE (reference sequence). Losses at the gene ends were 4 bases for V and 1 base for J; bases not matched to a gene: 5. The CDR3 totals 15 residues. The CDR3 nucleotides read TGTGCCAGCAGCCCCGGGGGGGTTCGCACAGATACGCAGTATTTT. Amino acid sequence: CASSPGGVRTDTQYF.

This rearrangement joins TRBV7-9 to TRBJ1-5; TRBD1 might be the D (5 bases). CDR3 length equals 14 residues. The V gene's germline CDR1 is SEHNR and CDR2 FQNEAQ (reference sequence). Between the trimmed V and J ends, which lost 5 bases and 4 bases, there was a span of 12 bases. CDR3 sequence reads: CASSQDTPNQPQHF. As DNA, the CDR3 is TGTGCCAGCAGCCAGGACACGCCGAATCAGCCCCAGCATTTT.

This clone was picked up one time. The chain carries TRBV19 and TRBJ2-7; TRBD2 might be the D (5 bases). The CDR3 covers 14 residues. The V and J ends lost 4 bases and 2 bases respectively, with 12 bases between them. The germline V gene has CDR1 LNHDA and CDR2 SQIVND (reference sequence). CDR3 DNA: TGTGCCAGTAGTACCAACGGACTGGCCTACGAGCAGTACTTC. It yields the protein CASSTNGLAYEQYF.

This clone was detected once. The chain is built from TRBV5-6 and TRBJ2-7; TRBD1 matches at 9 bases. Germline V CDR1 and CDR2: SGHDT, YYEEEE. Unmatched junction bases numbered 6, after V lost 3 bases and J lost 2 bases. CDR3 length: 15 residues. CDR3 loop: CASSSVGTGTYEQYF. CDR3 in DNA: TGTGCCAGCAGCTCAGTAGGGACAGGGACCTACGAGCAGTACTTC.

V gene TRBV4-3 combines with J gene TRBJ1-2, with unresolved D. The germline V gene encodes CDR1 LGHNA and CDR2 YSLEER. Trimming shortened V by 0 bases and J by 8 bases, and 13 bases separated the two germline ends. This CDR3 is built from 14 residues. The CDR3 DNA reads TGCGCCAGCAGCCAAGATCGTGGAAGAGGGGGCTACACCTTC. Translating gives CASSQDRGRGGYTF.

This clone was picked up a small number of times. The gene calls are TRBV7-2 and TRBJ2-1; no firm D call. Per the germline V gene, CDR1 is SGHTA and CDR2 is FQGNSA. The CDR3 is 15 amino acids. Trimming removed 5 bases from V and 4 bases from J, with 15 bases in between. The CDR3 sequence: CASSENYRSYNEQFF. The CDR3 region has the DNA TGTGCCAGCAGCGAAAACTATCGAAGTTACAATGAGCAGTTCTTC.

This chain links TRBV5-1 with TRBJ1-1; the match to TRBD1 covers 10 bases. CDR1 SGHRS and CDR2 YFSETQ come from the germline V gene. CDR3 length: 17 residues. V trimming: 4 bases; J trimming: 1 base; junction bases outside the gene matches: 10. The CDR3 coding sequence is TGCGCCAGCAGCGGGAAGGACAGGGGGAGGGGGAACACTGAAGCTTTCTTT. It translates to CASSGKDRGRGNTEAFF.